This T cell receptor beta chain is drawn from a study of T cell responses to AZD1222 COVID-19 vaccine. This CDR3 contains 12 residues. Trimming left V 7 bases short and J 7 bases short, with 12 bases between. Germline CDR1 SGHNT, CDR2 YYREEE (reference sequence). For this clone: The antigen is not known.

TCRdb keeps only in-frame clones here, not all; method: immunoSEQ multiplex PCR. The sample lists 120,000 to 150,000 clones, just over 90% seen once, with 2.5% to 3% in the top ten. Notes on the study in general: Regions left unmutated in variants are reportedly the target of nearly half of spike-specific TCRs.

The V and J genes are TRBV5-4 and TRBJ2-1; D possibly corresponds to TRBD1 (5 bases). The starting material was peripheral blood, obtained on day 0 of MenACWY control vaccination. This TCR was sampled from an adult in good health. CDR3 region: CASGQGNNEQFF. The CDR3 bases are TGTGCCAGCGGGCAGGGAAATAATGAGCAGTTCTTC. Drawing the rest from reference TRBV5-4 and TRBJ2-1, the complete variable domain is ETGVTQSPTHLIKTRGQQVTLRCSSQSGHNTVSWYQQALGQGPQFIFQYYREEENGRGNFPPRFSGLQFPNYSSELNVNALELDDSALYLCASGQGNNEQFFGPGTRLTVL.